This T cell receptor (beta chain) was sequenced during a study of vaccination and CD4 T cells after COVID-19. Treatment reported: roughly 10-day PBMC culture with coronavirus spike peptide pools or control peptides (ViraFEST assay). CDR1 is MNHNS, CDR2 SASEGT, per germline. The CDR3 totals 13 residues. Trimming took 5 bases from V and 3 from J, leaving 10 bases between them. Scientists ran DNA taken from cultured CD4+ T cells through the Oncomine TCR Beta short-read assay for sequencing. TCRdb re-called the PCR reads through MiXCR, storing one row per CDR3 protein. The table lists fewer than 30,000 distinct CDR3 sequences, less than 60% of them singletons. There are a few counts of this clonotype. Its antigen is unknown. Findings and caveats of the study: For convalescent patients, a median around 90% of reactive clones surfaced exclusively after vaccination. Spike mono-reactivity marked 304 of 307 vaccine-specific clones in convalescent patients.

This sample comprised CD4+ T cells from blood, cultured in vitro, obtained before SARS-CoV-2 vaccination. This TCR came from a human donor who received a COVID-19 vaccine. The V and J genes are TRBV6-1 and TRBJ1-1, with D hard to call. CDR3 sequence (DNA): TGTGCCAGCAGTCGGCAGGCTTACACTGAAGCTTTCTTT. Translation gives CASSRQAYTEAFF.